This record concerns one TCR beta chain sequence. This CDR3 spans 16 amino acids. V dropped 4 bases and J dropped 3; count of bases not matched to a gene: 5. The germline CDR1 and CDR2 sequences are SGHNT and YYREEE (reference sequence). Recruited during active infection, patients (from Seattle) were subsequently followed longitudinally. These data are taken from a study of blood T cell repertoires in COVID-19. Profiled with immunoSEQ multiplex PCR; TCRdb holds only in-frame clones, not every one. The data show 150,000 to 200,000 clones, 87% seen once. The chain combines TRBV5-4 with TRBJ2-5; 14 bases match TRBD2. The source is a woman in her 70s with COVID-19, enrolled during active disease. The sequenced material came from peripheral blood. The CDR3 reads CASSIGLAGGKETQYF. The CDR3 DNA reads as TGTGCCAGCAGCATCGGACTAGCGGGGGGTAAAGAGACCCAGTACTTC.